Following are 8 T cell receptor beta chains from one sample sequenced in a study of tumor-infiltrating lymphocytes in primary liver carcinoma. Unsorted bulk tissue, about 17-34 mg of it, served as the source for co-extraction of RNA and DNA. Starting material of about 450 ng total RNA yielded TCR beta cDNA via a constant-region primer. Researchers made the TCR beta libraries by running three nested multiplex PCR rounds with slightly modified ARM-PCR. The two initial PCR rounds, around 11 cycles each, used TRBV1-TRBV30 forward and C-beta reverse primers. TCRdb recomputed calls from the multiplex PCR reads with MiXCR, one row per CDR3 protein. The sample has approximately 110,000 distinct CDR3 sequences; roughly 80% are singletons. Specimen: liver tumor tissue from sampling region 3. Subset of the sample: tumor region T3, left-lateral pole. The receptors here all came from a man aged 35-49 years with primary liver carcinoma and hepatitis B virus infection.

With respect to this clonotype: One end of the junction does not line up with germline, which may come from a read error. V and J are TRBV7-3 and TRBJ2-1, with TRBD2 matching 7 bases. The CDR3 loop spans 16 amino acids. CDR1 SGHTA and CDR2 FQGTGA come from the germline V gene. DNA of the CDR3: TGTACCAGCAGCTTAAGGGCGGGAGATAACTACAATGAGCAGTTCTTC. Translation gives CTSSLRAGDNYNEQFF.

Comments on this clonotype: One junction end does not reproduce the germline sequence, and a read error may be involved. The rearrangement links TRBV11-3 to TRBJ1-5; TRBD1 is a possible D gene (5 bases). CDR1 and CDR2 from the germline V gene are SGHNT and YENEEA. The CDR3 extends over 15 amino acids. In nucleotides, the CDR3 is TGTGCCAGCACATTAGATCTGGGGGTGGCTCAGTCCCAGCATTTT. The encoded protein is CASTLDLGVAQSQHF.

This clonotype was seen repeatedly, ten times or more. The rearrangement links TRBV10-3 to TRBJ2-5; D possibly uses TRBD1 or TRBD2 (5 bases each). Germline CDR1 ENHRY, CDR2 SYGVKD. The CDR3 runs 14 residues. V dropped 10 bases and J dropped 5 bases, with 20 bases sitting between them. CDR3 DNA: TGTGCCACCAGGGACGGACAAACAGCGGAGACCCAGTACTTC. It codes for CATRDGQTAETQYF.

On this clonotype: An end of the junction does not agree with germline; a read error may underlie this. The rearrangement joins TRBV6-6 to TRBJ2-7, with 8 positions matching TRBD2. The CDR3 runs 16 residues. Germline V gene sequence: CDR1 MNHNY, CDR2 SVGAGI (reference sequence). CDR3 in DNA: TGTGCCAACAGTTACCCCCAACCAAGCGGGAGTCGCGAGCGGTACTTC. Its protein product is CANSYPQPSGSRERYF.

This clonotype was detected once. Sequence at one end of the junction differs from germline and may be a read error. This sequence joins TRBV4-3 and TRBJ2-2; possibly TRBD2 for D (6 bases). This CDR3 spans 19 amino acids. Per the germline V gene, CDR1 is LGHNA and CDR2 is YSLEER. The CDR3 loop is CVSSPRSPTRGGSTGELFF. For the CDR3, the DNA is TGCGTCAGCAGCCCCCGAAGCCCGACTAGGGGCGGCTCCACCGGAGAGCTGTTTTTT.

Remarks on this clonotype: This CDR3 fails to terminate in the conserved phenylalanine or tryptophan, so it likely reflects a read error. Because the CDR3's place on the DNA is in doubt, the DNA is left out and the CDR3 is given as listed by TCRdb. The chain combines TRBV11-1 with TRBJ2-7; the D call TRBD1 from the table was never checked on the DNA. CDR1 is SGHAT and CDR2 is FQDESV in the germline V gene (reference sequence). The CDR3 spans 16 amino acids, including both terminal residues. The CDR3 loop is CARSLRVRASLGEEYL.

Worth noting for this clonotype: The junction differs from germline at one of its ends, possibly a read error. CDR3: CAISDNKAGQGFFEQHF. CDR3 DNA: TGTGCCATCAGTGATAATAAAGCGGGACAGGGATTTTTCGAGCAGCACTTC. This rearrangement joins TRBV10-3 to TRBJ2-7; 9 nucleotides line up with TRBD1. The CDR3 totals 17 residues. Germline lookup yields CDR1 ENHRY and CDR2 SYGVKD.

Notes on this clonotype: The limits of the CDR3 on the DNA are not certain, so only TCRdb's listed CDR3 is given. The chain uses TRBV11-2 and TRBJ2-5; the tabulated D call, TRBD1, remains unverified against the DNA. Counting both end residues, the CDR3 totals 14 amino acids. CDR1 is SGHAT, CDR2 FQNNGV, per germline. The CDR3 protein is CGSSLEVGRGTQYF.